Listed here is a single TCR beta chain. Authors' analysis steps: Nucleated cell number was recorded as an estimate derived from reference gene primer amplification. Assay used: immunoSEQ multiplex PCR; TCRdb lists only in-frame clones, some missing. V and J calls and clone size are those listed in that table; D and trimming were worked out from the DNA. The table includes tens of thousands of clones, 74% detected once. These data come from a study of blood T cell repertoires in COVID-19. The wider study: The study drew acute and convalescent COVID-19 samples from the United States, Italy and Spain. From T cells, B-cell-depleted T cells, or PBMCs came the material, which was cDNA or gDNA.

CDR1 and CDR2 (germline): SGHRS, YFSETQ. The length of the CDR3 is 13 residues. Deletions cut 5 bases from V and 7 bases from J, with 13 bases between. The sample consisted of peripheral blood. The chain combines TRBV5-1 with TRBJ2-1; D is perhaps TRBD1 (6 bases). The origin of this receptor is a woman of 80 years or more with acute or convalescent COVID-19. For the CDR3, the DNA is TGCGCCAGCAGTCCAGGGGCTGGGAATGAGCAGTTCTTC. It encodes CASSPGAGNEQFF.